The TCR beta chain described here comes from a study of cytomegalovirus exposure and HLA in healthy donors. General study points: Cytomegalovirus association was listed for about 150 TCR beta chains. Per a prior analysis, the majority of TCR beta V segments were productive roughly 90% or roughly 30% of the time.

The primer mix had 60 Vbeta and 13 Jbeta primers. Sequencing used immunoSEQ multiplex PCR; TCRdb keeps in-frame clones, though not all of them. The sample carries 110,000 or so clones, more than 60% recorded once. This clone was seen more than once but under ten times. Its antigen remains unknown. Trimming took off 6 bases at V and 7 bases at J, with 14 bases between the two ends. Germline-derived CDR1 and CDR2 are WNHNN and SYGVQD (reference sequence). This CDR3 is built from 13 residues. This receptor was identified in a female donor in good health and CMV-seronegative. What was sequenced was PBMCs. This chain joins TRBV10-1 and TRBJ2-3; tentative D call: TRBD1 (6 bases). The CDR3 region is CASSQGTRNTQYF. The DNA for the CDR3 is TGCGCCAGCAGCCAAGGGACACGGAATACGCAGTATTTT.